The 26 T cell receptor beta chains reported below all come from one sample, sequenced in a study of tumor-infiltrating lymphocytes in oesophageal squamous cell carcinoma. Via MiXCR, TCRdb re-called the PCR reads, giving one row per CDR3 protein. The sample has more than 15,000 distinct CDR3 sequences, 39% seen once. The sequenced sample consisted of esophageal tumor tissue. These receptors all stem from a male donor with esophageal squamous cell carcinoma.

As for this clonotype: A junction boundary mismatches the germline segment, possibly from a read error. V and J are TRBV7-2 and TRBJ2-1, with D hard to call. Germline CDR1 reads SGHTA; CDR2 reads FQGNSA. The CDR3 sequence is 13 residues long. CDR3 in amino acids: CASSPNYNSPLHF. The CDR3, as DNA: TGTGCCAGCAGCCCGAACTATAATTCACCCCTCCACTTC.

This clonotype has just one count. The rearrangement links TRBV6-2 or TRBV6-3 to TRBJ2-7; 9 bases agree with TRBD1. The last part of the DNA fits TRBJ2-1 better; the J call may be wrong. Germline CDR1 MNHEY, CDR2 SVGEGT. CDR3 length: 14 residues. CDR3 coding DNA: TGTGCCAGCAGTCTGACAGGGGGGGGAGCTGAGCAGTTCTTC. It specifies CASSLTGGGAEQFF.

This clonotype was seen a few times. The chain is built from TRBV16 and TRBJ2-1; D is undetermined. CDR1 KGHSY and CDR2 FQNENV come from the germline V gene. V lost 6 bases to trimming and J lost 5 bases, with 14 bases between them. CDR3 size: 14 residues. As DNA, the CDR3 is TGTGCCAGCAGTCCGGACCCCGTCCACAATGAGCAGTTCTTC. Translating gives CASSPDPVHNEQFF.

In nucleotides, the CDR3 is TGCGCCAGCAGCTATGACAGGGGGCTCGTCGACGAGCAGTACTTC. This translates into CASSYDRGLVDEQYF. The V gene is TRBV5-1, the J gene TRBJ2-1; the match to TRBD1 covers 10 bases. The J call may be faulty, since TRBJ2-7 better matches the DNA end. The germline V gene has CDR1 SGHRS and CDR2 YFSETQ. This CDR3 is 15 amino acids long.

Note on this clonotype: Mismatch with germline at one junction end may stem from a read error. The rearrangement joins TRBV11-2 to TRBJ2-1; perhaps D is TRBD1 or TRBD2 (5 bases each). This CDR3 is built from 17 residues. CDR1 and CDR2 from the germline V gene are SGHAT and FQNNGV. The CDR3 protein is CASRSMGRTSNTGELYF. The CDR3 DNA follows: TGTGCCAGCAGATCCATGGGACGGACTTCGAACACCGGGGAGCTGTACTTC.

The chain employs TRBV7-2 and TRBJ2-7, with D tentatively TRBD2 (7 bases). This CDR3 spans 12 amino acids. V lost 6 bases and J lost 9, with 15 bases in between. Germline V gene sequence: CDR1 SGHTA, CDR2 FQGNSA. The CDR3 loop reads CASSWGGGSQYF. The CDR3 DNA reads TGTGCCAGCAGTTGGGGGGGGGGCTCGCAGTACTTC. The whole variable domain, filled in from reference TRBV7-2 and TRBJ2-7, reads GAGVSQSPSNKVTEKGKDVELRCDPISGHTALYWYRQSLGQGLEFLIYFQGNSAPDKSGLPSDRFSAERTGGSVSTLTIQRTQQEDSAVYLCASSWGGGSQYFGPGTRLTVT.

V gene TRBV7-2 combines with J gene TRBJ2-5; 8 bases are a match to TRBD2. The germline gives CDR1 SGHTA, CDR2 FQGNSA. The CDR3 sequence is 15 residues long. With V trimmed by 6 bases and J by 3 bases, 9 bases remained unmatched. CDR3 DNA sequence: TGTGCCAGCAGGGTTGGACTAGCCCTAAAAGAGACCCAGTACTTC. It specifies CASRVGLALKETQYF.

CDR3 bases: TGTGCCAGCAGCATCGGCGGGAGAGGCGCCCAGTACTTC. The encoded protein is CASSIGGRGAQYF. The chain couples TRBV7-1 to TRBJ2-4; 7 bases map to TRBD2. TRBV7-1 is labeled an ORF, and its function is uncertain. The CDR3 sequence is 13 residues long. V shed 5 bases, J shed 13 bases, and the junction held 11 bases outside the gene matches.

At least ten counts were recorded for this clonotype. This CDR3 is CSARDLRGPNNEQFF. The CDR3 coding sequence is TGCAGTGCTAGAGATCTCCGGGGGCCTAACAATGAGCAGTTCTTC. V is TRBV20-1 and J is TRBJ2-1, with D perhaps being TRBD1 or TRBD2 (6 bases each). The germline V and J ends were trimmed by 0 bases and 5 bases, with 14 bases remaining between them. CDR3 length equals 15 residues. Germline CDR1 DFQATT, CDR2 SNEGSKA (reference sequence).

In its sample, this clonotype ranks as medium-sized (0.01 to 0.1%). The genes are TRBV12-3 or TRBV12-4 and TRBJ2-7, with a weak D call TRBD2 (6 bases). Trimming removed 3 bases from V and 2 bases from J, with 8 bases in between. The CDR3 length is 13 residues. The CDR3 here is CASSFGGTYEQYF. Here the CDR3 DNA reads TGTGCCAGCAGTTTTGGGGGGACCTACGAGCAGTACTTC.

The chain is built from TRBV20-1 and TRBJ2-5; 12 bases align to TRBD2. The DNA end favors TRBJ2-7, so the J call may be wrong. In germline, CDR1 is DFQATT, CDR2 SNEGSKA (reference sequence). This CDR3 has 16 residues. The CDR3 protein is CSAKGLAGKPSYEQYF. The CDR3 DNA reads TGCAGTGCTAAAGGACTAGCGGGAAAGCCCTCCTACGAGCAGTACTTC.

For the CDR3, the DNA is TGTGCCAGCAGCTATTTGGAGGGATGGGTCGGGGAGCAGTTCTTC. Protein product: CASSYLEGWVGEQFF. The J gene is TRBJ2-7, the V gene TRBV7-8; D is possibly TRBD2 (6 bases). The J call may not be correct, given that the DNA end is closer to TRBJ2-1. This CDR3 comprises 15 residues. Germline V CDR1 and CDR2: SGHVS, FQNEAQ.

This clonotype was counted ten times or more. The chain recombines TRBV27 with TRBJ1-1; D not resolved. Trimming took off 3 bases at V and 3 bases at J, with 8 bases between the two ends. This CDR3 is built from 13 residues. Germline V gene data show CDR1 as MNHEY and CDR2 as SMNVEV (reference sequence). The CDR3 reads CASSLNQDTEAFF. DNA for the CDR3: TGTGCCAGCAGTTTGAACCAGGACACTGAAGCTTTCTTT.

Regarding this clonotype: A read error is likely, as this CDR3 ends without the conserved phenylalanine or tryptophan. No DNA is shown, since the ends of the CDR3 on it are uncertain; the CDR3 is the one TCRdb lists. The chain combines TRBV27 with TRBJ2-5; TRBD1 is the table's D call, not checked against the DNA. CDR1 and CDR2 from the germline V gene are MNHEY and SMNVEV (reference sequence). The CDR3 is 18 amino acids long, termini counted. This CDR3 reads CASSLDRAGGYYGYTFGS.

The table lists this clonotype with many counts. In DNA form, the CDR3 reads TGTGCCAGCAGTATCGGGGGGGCTGAAGATACGCAGTATTTT. It yields the protein CASSIGGAEDTQYF. The chain is built from TRBV5-4 and TRBJ2-3; TRBD2 agrees at 8 bases. CDR3 length equals 14 residues. V was pared by 5 bases and J by 5 bases, with 7 bases of the junction left unmatched. Germline values: CDR1 SGHNT, CDR2 YYREEE (reference sequence).

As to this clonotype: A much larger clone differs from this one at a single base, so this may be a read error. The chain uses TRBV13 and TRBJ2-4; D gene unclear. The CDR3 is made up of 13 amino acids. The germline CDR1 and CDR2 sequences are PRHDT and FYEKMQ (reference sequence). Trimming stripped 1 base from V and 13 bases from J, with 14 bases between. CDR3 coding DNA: TGTGCCAGCAGCTTAGATCGCTTCAATGAGCAGTACTTC. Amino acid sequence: CASSLDRFNEQYF.

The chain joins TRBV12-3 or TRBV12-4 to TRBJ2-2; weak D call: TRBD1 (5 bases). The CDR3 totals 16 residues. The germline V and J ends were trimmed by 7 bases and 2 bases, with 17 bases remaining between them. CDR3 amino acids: CASIFGLDSNTGELFF. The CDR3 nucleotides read TGTGCCAGCATCTTCGGTTTAGACAGTAACACCGGGGAGCTGTTTTTT.

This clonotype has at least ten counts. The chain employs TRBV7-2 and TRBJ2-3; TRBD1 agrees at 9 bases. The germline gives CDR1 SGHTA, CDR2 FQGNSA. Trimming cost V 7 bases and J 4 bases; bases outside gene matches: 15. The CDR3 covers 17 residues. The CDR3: CASTQGGGQGGADTQYF. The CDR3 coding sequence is TGTGCCAGCACCCAAGGGGGGGGACAGGGAGGTGCAGATACGCAGTATTTT.

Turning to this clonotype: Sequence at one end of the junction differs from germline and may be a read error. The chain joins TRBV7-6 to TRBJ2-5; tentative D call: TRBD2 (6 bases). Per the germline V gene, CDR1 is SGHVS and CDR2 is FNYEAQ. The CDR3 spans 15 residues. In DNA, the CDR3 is TGTGCTAGCAGCTTAACGGGGGTCCTACAAGAGACCCAGTACTTC. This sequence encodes CASSLTGVLQETQYF.

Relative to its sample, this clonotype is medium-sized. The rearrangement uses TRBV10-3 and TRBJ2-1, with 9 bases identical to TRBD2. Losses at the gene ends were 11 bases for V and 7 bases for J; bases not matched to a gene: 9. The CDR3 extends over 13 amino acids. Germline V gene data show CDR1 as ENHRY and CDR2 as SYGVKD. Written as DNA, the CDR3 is TGTGCCCAGGCTAGCGGGGAAGGGAATGAGCAGTTCTTC. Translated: CAQASGEGNEQFF.

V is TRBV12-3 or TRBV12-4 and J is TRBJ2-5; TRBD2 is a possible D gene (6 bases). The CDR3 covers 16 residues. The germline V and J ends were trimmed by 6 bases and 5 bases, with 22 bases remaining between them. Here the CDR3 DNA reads TGTGCCAGCAGAAGGACTCGACTAGATTTGAAGGAGACCCAGTACTTC. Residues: CASRRTRLDLKETQYF.

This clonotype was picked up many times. CDR3 DNA: TGCGCCAGCAGCTTGAGGGTAGCCACCTACAATGAGCAGTTCTTC. Its translation is CASSLRVATYNEQFF. The chain joins TRBV5-1 to TRBJ2-1; D is ambiguous. The V gene lost 1 base and the J gene lost 2 bases, with 10 bases spanning the gap. The CDR3 spans 15 residues. Germline lookup yields CDR1 SGHRS and CDR2 YFSETQ.

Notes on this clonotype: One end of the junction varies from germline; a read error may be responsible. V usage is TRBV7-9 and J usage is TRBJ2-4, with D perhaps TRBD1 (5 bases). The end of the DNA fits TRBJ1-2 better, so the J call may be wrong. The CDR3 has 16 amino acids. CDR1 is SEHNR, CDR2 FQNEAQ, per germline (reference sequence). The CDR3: CASSYRDPGPNHGYTF. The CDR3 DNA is TGTGCCAGCAGCTATCGTGATCCGGGACCTAACCATGGCTACACCTTC.

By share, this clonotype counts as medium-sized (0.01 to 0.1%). The CDR3 DNA follows: TGTGCCAGCGGACAGTTCGCTGAGCAGTTCTTC. Its protein product is CASGQFAEQFF. V usage is TRBV6-1 and J usage is TRBJ2-1, with a weak D call TRBD1 (6 bases). This CDR3 region has 11 residues. In germline, CDR1 is MNHNS, CDR2 SASEGT. Deletions cut 8 bases from V and 9 bases from J, with 11 bases between.

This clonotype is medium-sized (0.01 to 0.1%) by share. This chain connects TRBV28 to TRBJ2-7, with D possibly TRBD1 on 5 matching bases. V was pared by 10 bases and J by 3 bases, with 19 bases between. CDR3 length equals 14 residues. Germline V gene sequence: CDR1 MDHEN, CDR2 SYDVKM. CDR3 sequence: CATLSPGSGYEQYF. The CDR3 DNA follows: TGTGCCACCCTCTCTCCAGGGTCCGGCTACGAGCAGTACTTC. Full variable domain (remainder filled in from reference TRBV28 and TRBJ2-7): DVKVTQSSRYLVKRTGEKVFLECVQDMDHENMFWYRQDPGLGLRLIYFSYDVKMKEKGDIPEGYSVSREKKERFSLILESASTNQTSMYLCATLSPGSGYEQYFGPGTRLTVT.

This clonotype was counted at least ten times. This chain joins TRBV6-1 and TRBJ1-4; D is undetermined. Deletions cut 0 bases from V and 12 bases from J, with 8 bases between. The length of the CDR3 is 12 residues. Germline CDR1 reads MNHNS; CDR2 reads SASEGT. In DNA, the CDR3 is TGTGCCAGCAGTGAAGCGGGAGGAGAACTGTTTTTT. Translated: CASSEAGGELFF.